This T cell receptor beta chain was found in a study of beta chain features in type 1 diabetes. Study-level points and caveats: Within each of all four CD4+ subsets, Type 1 diabetes patients had TCRB CDR3s that were moderately but significantly shorter.

From germline, CDR1 is MNHEY and CDR2 SVGAGI. V was clipped by 7 bases and J by 7 bases; unmatched bases: 6. This CDR3 is 13 amino acids long. With regard to this clone: The antigen remains undetermined.

The sequenced template was cDNA made from the entire isolated RNA. Profiled with immunoSEQ multiplex PCR; TCRdb holds only in-frame clones, not every one. This sample has about 650,000 clones, with over 10% found just once. V gene TRBV6-5 combines with J gene TRBJ2-2; 7 bases align to TRBD2. The sequenced material came from naive CD4+ T cells from blood. This TCR was recovered from a man under 40 with type 1 diabetes. CDR3 residues: CASTPAGVGELFF. The CDR3 coding sequence is TGTGCCAGCACCCCCGCGGGAGTCGGGGAGCTGTTTTTT.